What follows are 23 T cell receptor beta chains derived from one specimen sequenced in a study of vaccination and CD4 T cells after COVID-19. The time point was: late sampling 161 to 241 days after vaccination in a few convalescent patients. TCRdb processed the PCR reads anew with MiXCR; each CDR3 protein has one entry. This table holds around 37,000 distinct CDR3 sequences, about 34% found once. Material: CD4+ T cells from blood, obtained about 7 months after SARS-CoV-2 vaccination. The receptors come from a human donor who had recovered from COVID-19.

This chain links TRBV28 with TRBJ1-2; TRBD1 might be the D (6 bases). CDR1 is MDHEN and CDR2 is SYDVKM in the germline V gene. The CDR3 extends over 14 amino acids. Between the trimmed V and J ends, which lost 4 bases and 5 bases, there was a span of 14 bases. The CDR3 loop is CASSSGGHRYGYTF. Written as DNA, the CDR3 is TGTGCCAGCAGTTCCGGGGGGCATCGATATGGCTACACCTTC.

This clonotype is medium-sized by share. The chain links TRBV27 to TRBJ1-5, with D possibly matching TRBD1 (5 bases). CDR1 MNHEY and CDR2 SMNVEV come from the germline V gene (reference sequence). The CDR3 is 16 amino acids. Trimming removed 5 bases at V and 3 bases at J, with 17 bases between. For the CDR3, the DNA is TGTGCCAGCAGTCCTCGGGTACAGGTGAACAATCAGCCCCAGCATTTT. Amino acids: CASSPRVQVNNQPQHF.

The chain uses TRBV28 and TRBJ2-3, with 7 nucleotides matching TRBD1. Trimming removed 3 bases from V and 2 bases from J; junction bases left unmatched: 5. The CDR3 runs 15 residues. The germline CDR1 and CDR2 sequences are MDHEN and SYDVKM. CDR3 in DNA: TGTGCCAGCAGTTTGTACAGGGGCTACACAGATACGCAGTATTTT. Its translation is CASSLYRGYTDTQYF.

This clonotype was observed a handful of times. The V and J genes are TRBV20-1 and TRBJ2-5, with 8 bases matching TRBD2. J was trimmed by 1 base and V by 6 bases; bases with no gene match: 4. Germline CDR1 DFQATT, CDR2 SNEGSKA (reference sequence). The CDR3 runs 13 residues. CDR3 in DNA: TGCAGTGCACCCGCGGGGGGCCAAGAGACCCAGTACTTC. Translating gives CSAPAGGQETQYF.

Concerning this clonotype: At one end, the junction sequence differs from germline, possibly due to a read error. V gene TRBV2 combines with J gene TRBJ2-7; weak D call: TRBD2 (6 bases). Germline V gene sequence: CDR1 SNHLY, CDR2 FYNNEI. The CDR3 extends over 13 amino acids. DNA for the CDR3: TGTGCCAGCAGTGAACCCGGGAGCGGACCGGCGGACTTC. This gives the protein CASSEPGSGPADF.

This clonotype was seen more than once but under ten times. The chain links TRBV27 to TRBJ1-6; TRBD1 agrees at 7 bases. V lost 2 bases and J lost 0; bases outside the gene matches: 16. The CDR3 totals 21 residues. CDR1 and CDR2 from the germline V gene are MNHEY and SMNVEV (reference sequence). CDR3 sequence (DNA): TGTGCCAGCAGTTTAAGACAGGGACCAAAAATCTTCAGCTCCTATAATTCACCCCTCCACTTT. It codes for CASSLRQGPKIFSSYNSPLHF.

The J gene is TRBJ2-7, the V gene TRBV27; 8 bases match TRBD1. The J segment lost 2 bases and the V segment lost 4 bases, leaving 1 base of the junction unmatched. This CDR3 is built from 13 residues. The germline V gene has CDR1 MNHEY and CDR2 SMNVEV (reference sequence). The CDR3: CASSSGGAYEQYF. The CDR3 DNA follows: TGTGCCAGCAGTTCAGGGGGCGCCTACGAGCAGTACTTC.

The V gene is TRBV28, the J gene TRBJ1-2; TRBD1 matches at 7 bases. The germline gives CDR1 MDHEN, CDR2 SYDVKM. This CDR3 spans 15 amino acids. V lost 4 bases, J lost 4 bases, and 9 bases stayed unmatched. The DNA for the CDR3 is TGTGCCAGCAGTTCGACAGGGTATCGTGGCTATGGCTACACCTTC. Amino acid sequence: CASSSTGYRGYGYTF.

The rearrangement joins TRBV18 to TRBJ1-5, with 7 bases identical to TRBD1. The CDR3 extends over 16 amino acids. From germline, CDR1 is KGHSH and CDR2 LQKENI. The trim removed 1 base at V and 2 bases at J, leaving 5 bases unmatched. The chain's CDR3 is CASSPQPGGGNQPQHF. The CDR3 nucleotides read TGTGCCAGCTCACCACAGCCAGGGGGTGGCAATCAGCCCCAGCATTTT.

V gene TRBV15 combines with J gene TRBJ2-1; 11 nucleotides align to TRBD2. V was pared by 0 bases and J by 0 bases, with 7 bases of the junction left unmatched. This CDR3 is built from 19 residues. The germline V gene has CDR1 LNHNV and CDR2 YYDKDF (reference sequence). The DNA of the CDR3 is TGTGCCACCAGCAGAGATCCGTCTAGCGGGAGGTACTCCTACAATGAGCAGTTCTTC. Its translation: CATSRDPSSGRYSYNEQFF.

The genes are TRBV6-2 or TRBV6-3 and TRBJ2-3, with a possible D match to TRBD2 (6 bases). Germline CDR1 is MNHEY and CDR2 is SVGEGT. There are 13 residues in the CDR3. V lost 8 bases, J lost 4 bases, and 13 bases lay in between. CDR3 protein: CASREYGPDTQYF. CDR3 nucleotide sequence: TGTGCCAGCCGGGAGTATGGACCAGATACGCAGTATTTT.

This clonotype was detected a few times. The CDR3 DNA reads as TGTGCCAGCAGCTCCTTGGGCCGCGGGAGTTTGAATGAGCAGTTCTTC. Translation gives CASSSLGRGSLNEQFF. This chain uses TRBV7-2 with TRBJ2-1; 7 bases agree with TRBD2. Losses at the gene ends were 4 bases for V and 7 bases for J; bases not matched to a gene: 13. CDR1 SGHTA and CDR2 FQGNSA come from the germline V gene. CDR3 length: 16 residues.

The chain employs TRBV11-2 and TRBJ1-6; 12 bases agree with TRBD1. This CDR3 has 15 residues. The junction had 4 bases not matched to a gene; V was cut back by 5 bases and J by 8 bases. From germline, CDR1 is SGHAT and CDR2 FQNNGV. The CDR3: CASSSGTGGYSPLHF. The CDR3, as DNA: TGTGCCAGCAGCAGCGGGACAGGGGGCTATTCACCCCTCCACTTT.

In this sample, this clonotype turned up a few times. This chain connects TRBV6-5 to TRBJ2-7, with unresolved D. V lost 4 bases, J lost 5 bases, and 9 bases lay in between. The CDR3 runs 12 residues. The germline gives CDR1 MNHEY, CDR2 SVGAGI. Written as DNA, the CDR3 is TGTGCCAGCAGTTCAGCCCAGAACGAGCAGTACTTC. Translating it yields CASSSAQNEQYF.

The rearrangement joins TRBV5-1 to TRBJ2-5, with 10 bases fitting TRBD1. The CDR3 spans 16 residues. Germline V gene data show CDR1 as SGHRS and CDR2 as YFSETQ. The V and J ends lost 4 bases and 2 bases, in that order; junction bases with no gene match: 8. In DNA form, the CDR3 reads TGCGCCAGCAGCCCATCGACAGGGGGCGCACAAGAGACCCAGTACTTC. Translated: CASSPSTGGAQETQYF.

V usage is TRBV7-3 and J usage is TRBJ2-2, with D perhaps matching TRBD1 (5 bases). From germline, CDR1 is SGHTA and CDR2 FQGTGA. CDR3 size: 14 residues. Trimming took off 2 bases at V and 6 bases at J, with 10 bases between the two ends. This CDR3 reads CASSLHQGAGELFF. CDR3 coding DNA: TGTGCCAGCAGCTTACATCAAGGGGCCGGGGAGCTGTTTTTT. The entire variable domain, with the rest obtained from reference TRBV7-3 and TRBJ2-2, is as follows: GAGVSQTPSNKVTEKGKYVELRCDPISGHTALYWYRQSLGQGPEFLIYFQGTGAADDSGLPNDRFFAVRPEGSVSTLKIQRTERGDSAVYLCASSLHQGAGELFFGEGSRLTVL.

The gene calls are TRBV20-1 and TRBJ2-1; 7 bases are shared with TRBD2. The CDR3 totals 13 residues. CDR1 DFQATT and CDR2 SNEGSKA come from the germline V gene (reference sequence). The J segment lost 6 bases and the V segment lost 7 bases, leaving 9 bases of the junction unmatched. The CDR3 loop is CSELVPSGNEQFF. DNA of the CDR3: TGCAGTGAACTTGTCCCTAGCGGCAATGAGCAGTTCTTC.

The V and J genes are TRBV2 and TRBJ1-1, with D unresolved. The CDR3 loop spans 14 amino acids. The V end was cut by 6 bases, the J end by 1 base, with 12 bases between. The germline V gene encodes CDR1 SNHLY and CDR2 FYNNEI. CDR3 DNA: TGTGCCAGCAGAGAACATCCAGGGAACACTGAAGCTTTCTTT. It translates to CASREHPGNTEAFF.

This chain connects TRBV20-1 to TRBJ1-2; D is perhaps TRBD1 (6 bases). The CDR3 has 13 residues. CDR1 and CDR2 (germline): DFQATT, SNEGSKA (reference sequence). V was pared by 3 bases and J by 4 bases, with 12 bases between. CDR3 in DNA: TGCAGTGCTAGTCTCGTCAGGGGCTATGGCTACACCTTC. Its translation: CSASLVRGYGYTF.

This clonotype was counted a few times. This chain links TRBV7-2 with TRBJ2-3; 15 bases fit TRBD2. Germline assignment: CDR1 SGHTA and CDR2 FQGNSA. The CDR3 is 17 residues long. The J segment lost 0 bases and the V segment lost 4 bases, leaving 2 bases of the junction unmatched. CDR3 in amino acids: CASSSGLAGGSTDTQYF. The CDR3, as DNA: TGTGCCAGCAGCTCAGGACTAGCGGGAGGGAGCACAGATACGCAGTATTTT.

The rearrangement links TRBV28 to TRBJ2-1, with D hard to call. V dropped 3 bases and J dropped 8 bases, with 11 bases sitting between them. The germline gives CDR1 MDHEN, CDR2 SYDVKM. The CDR3 is 13 residues long. Here the CDR3 DNA reads TGTGCCAGCAGTTTCTCCTATTTCTATGAGCAGTTCTTC. This sequence encodes CASSFSYFYEQFF.

This rearrangement joins TRBV6-2 or TRBV6-3 to TRBJ2-2; D remains ambiguous. Germline values: CDR1 MNHEY, CDR2 SVGEGT. CDR3 length equals 16 residues. V gave up 0 bases and J gave up 5 bases, with 13 bases separating them. In nucleotides, the CDR3 is TGTGCCAGCAGTTACTCGTATGCTAGTCCTACCGGGGAGCTGTTTTTT. This encodes CASSYSYASPTGELFF.

The chain couples TRBV4-3 to TRBJ2-7, with TRBD1 as a possible D gene (6 bases). This CDR3 is 14 amino acids long. V lost 2 bases to trimming and J lost 2 bases, with 10 bases between them. CDR1 is LGHNA and CDR2 is YSLEER in the germline V gene. This CDR3 reads CASSQKQGAYEQYF. CDR3 sequence (DNA): TGCGCCAGCAGCCAAAAACAGGGAGCCTACGAGCAGTACTTC.